What follows are 31 T cell receptor beta chains derived from one specimen sequenced in a study of cytomegalovirus exposure and HLA in healthy donors (dated by TCRdb to about 2017). Libraries were prepared through the immunoSEQ multiplex PCR assay. A mixture of 60 forward primers for TCR Vbeta segments and 13 reverse primers for TCR Jbeta segments was used in the multiplex PCR. The table was pulled from immuneACCESS by TCRdb, which kept in-frame rearrangements only. Such tables lose some clones; where checked, under half of the loss comes from unresolved V genes, and the rest has no known cause. The sample yields some 110,000 clones; about 80% were counted once. Of the sample, around 5% falls within the top ten clones. The sequencing input was PBMCs. Receptors were obtained from a man between 45 and 60 years old in good health and CMV-seropositive.

Notes on this clone: Other DNA variants within this sample encode the same CDR3. The chain is built from TRBV6-1 and TRBJ1-1; D is uncertain. Trimming removed 2 bases from V and 1 base from J, with 14 bases in between. CDR1 and CDR2 (germline): MNHNS, SASEGT. This CDR3 is built from 16 residues. The CDR3 protein is CASSERVGGANTEAFF. CDR3 sequence (DNA): TGTGCCAGCAGTGAACGTGTTGGTGGAGCGAACACTGAAGCTTTCTTT.

The table lists this clone with a count of one. DNA of the CDR3: TGTGCCTGGAAGTTGGACAGGGCTCCCTACGAGCAGTACTTC. Its protein product is CAWKLDRAPYEQYF. The V call is TRBV30, the J call TRBJ2-7, with 8 bases identical to TRBD1. The CDR3 runs 14 residues. The V segment lost 4 bases and the J segment 2 bases; nucleotides outside the gene matches: 7. CDR1 is GTSNPN, CDR2 SVGIG, per germline (reference sequence).

The gene calls are TRBV5-1 and TRBJ2-7; D unclear. The CDR3 length is 13 residues. The V gene's germline CDR1 is SGHRS and CDR2 YFSETQ. V lost 3 bases and J 5 bases, leaving 12 bases between the germline ends. For the CDR3, the DNA is TGCGCCAGCAGCTCTAGGTCGAGGAACGAGCAGTACTTC. Translation: CASSSRSRNEQYF.

The chain couples TRBV5-1 to TRBJ2-5; 10 nucleotides match TRBD1. The germline V gene encodes CDR1 SGHRS and CDR2 YFSETQ. The CDR3 runs to 14 residues. Trimming took 4 bases from V and 3 from J; bases not matched to a gene: 3. This chain's CDR3 is CASSTGTGEETQYF. For the CDR3, the DNA is TGCGCCAGCAGCACCGGGACAGGGGAAGAGACCCAGTACTTC.

The V and J genes are TRBV5-1 and TRBJ1-1; D is unclear. Germline V gene sequence: CDR1 SGHRS, CDR2 YFSETQ. This CDR3 comprises 14 residues. V was cut by 0 bases and J by 4 bases, with 10 bases left in between. The CDR3 DNA follows: TGCGCCAGCAGCTTGGGGTCGGAGAGCACTGAAGCTTTCTTT. Its translation is CASSLGSESTEAFF.

This clone was counted a few times. J is TRBJ2-2 and V is TRBV7-6; D gene uncertain. Trimming took off 1 base at V and 7 bases at J, with 4 bases between the two ends. Germline V gene data show CDR1 as SGHVS and CDR2 as FNYEAQ. There are 12 residues in the CDR3. CDR3 bases: TGTGCCAGCAGCTTAGTTCTCGGGGAGCTGTTTTTT. Its protein is CASSLVLGELFF.

The chain couples TRBV11-3 to TRBJ2-1; 7 bases align to TRBD2. In germline, CDR1 is SGHNT, CDR2 YENEEA. The CDR3 spans 16 residues. V shed 7 bases and J 3 bases; nucleotides not matched to a gene: 12. The CDR3 spells CASIFVGGGSYNEQFF. The DNA of the CDR3 is TGTGCCAGCATATTCGTGGGTGGCGGGAGCTACAATGAGCAGTTCTTC.

J is TRBJ2-1 and V is TRBV7-9; TRBD2 aligns across 7 bases. Per the germline V gene, CDR1 is SEHNR and CDR2 is FQNEAQ (reference sequence). V shed 1 base and J 2 bases; nucleotides not matched to a gene: 2. The CDR3 contains 15 residues. The CDR3 DNA sequence: TGTGCCAGCAGCTTAGGCGGGAGCGCCTACAATGAGCAGTTCTTC. This encodes CASSLGGSAYNEQFF.

The rearrangement uses TRBV4-3 and TRBJ1-2; D possibly corresponds to TRBD1 (6 bases). Looked up from germline, CDR1 is LGHNA and CDR2 is YSLEER. Deletions cut 0 bases from V and 14 bases from J, with 34 bases between. The CDR3 length is 19 residues. CDR3 DNA sequence: TGCGCCAGCAGCCAAGACGGGATGGGGACATCAAGGACTTCTATGGCTAGGACCTTC. Its translation: CASSQDGMGTSRTSMARTF.

The J gene is TRBJ1-1, the V gene TRBV7-3; the match to TRBD1 covers 9 bases. The CDR3 has 14 residues. CDR1 SGHTA and CDR2 FQGTGA come from the germline V gene. V shed 5 bases and J 7 bases; nucleotides not matched to a gene: 8. The CDR3 loop reads CASSEQGAAGEAFF. The CDR3 coding sequence is TGTGCCAGCAGCGAACAGGGGGCTGCGGGTGAAGCTTTCTTT.

This sequence joins TRBV25-1 and TRBJ2-3, with D uncertain. Germline V gene sequence: CDR1 MGHDK, CDR2 SYGVNS. The V end was cut by 4 bases, the J end by 0 bases, with 11 bases between. The CDR3 is 15 residues long. CDR3 nucleotides: TGTGCCAGCAGTGGGGTGGGCTCTAGCACAGATACGCAGTATTTT. Amino acid sequence: CASSGVGSSTDTQYF.

The CDR3 region is CASSLVPSLAKNIQYF. In DNA, the CDR3 is TGCGCCAGCAGCTTGGTCCCTAGCTTGGCCAAAAACATTCAGTACTTC. The chain links TRBV5-1 to TRBJ2-4; a possible D gene is TRBD2 (5 bases). Trimming left V 0 bases short and J 1 base short, with 11 bases between. The CDR3 extends over 16 amino acids. Germline-derived CDR1 and CDR2 are SGHRS and YFSETQ.

The genes are TRBV7-2 and TRBJ1-2; D is unclear. Trimming pared 2 bases from V and 8 bases from J, leaving 18 bases between. The length of the CDR3 is 15 residues. The V gene's germline CDR1 is SGHTA and CDR2 FQGNSA. The CDR3 coding sequence is TGTGCCAGCAGCTTAAGAATGGACTCACCTTCGGGCTACACCTTC. It codes for CASSLRMDSPSGYTF.

The CDR3 DNA is TGTGCCAGCATTCAGGGGGGCGGGGAGCTGTTTTTT. This gives the protein CASIQGGGELFF. The chain recombines TRBV2 with TRBJ2-2, with a weak D call TRBD1 (7 bases). Germline CDR1 and CDR2: SNHLY and FYNNEI. The CDR3 has 12 amino acids. V shed 7 bases and J shed 7 bases, with 10 bases lying between them.

The chain links TRBV11-1 to TRBJ1-2; 9 positions agree with TRBD1. V was clipped by 2 bases and J by 5 bases; unmatched bases: 9. Germline V lookup: CDR1 SGHAT, CDR2 FQDESV (reference sequence). This CDR3 spans 16 amino acids. The chain's CDR3 is CASSLKGTGTPYGYTF. The CDR3 DNA sequence: TGTGCCAGCAGCTTAAAGGGGACAGGGACACCTTATGGCTACACCTTC.

CDR3 residues: CAWSVTGRQDQPQHF. The CDR3 DNA follows: TGTGCCTGGAGTGTGACAGGGCGGCAAGATCAGCCCCAGCATTTT. The V gene is TRBV30, the J gene TRBJ1-5; 7 positions match TRBD1. CDR1 and CDR2 (germline): GTSNPN, SVGIG (reference sequence). The V gene end was trimmed by 0 bases and the J gene end by 5 bases; junction bases not matched to a gene: 7. This CDR3 comprises 15 residues.

The J gene is TRBJ1-2, the V gene TRBV4-1; no definite D call. CDR1 is MGHRA, CDR2 YSYEKL, per germline. V was pared by 3 bases and J by 6 bases, with 11 bases between. The CDR3 has 13 residues. CDR3: CASSQTELNGYTF. The DNA for the CDR3 is TGCGCCAGCAGCCAGACGGAGTTGAATGGCTACACCTTC.

This rearrangement joins TRBV7-9 to TRBJ1-1; D is undetermined. This CDR3 has 13 residues. The germline CDR1 and CDR2 sequences are SEHNR and FQNEAQ (reference sequence). The V gene lost 4 bases and the J gene lost 0 bases, with 6 bases spanning the gap. CDR3 sequence (DNA): TGTGCCAGCAGCTACGGTCTGAACACTGAAGCTTTCTTT. This translates into CASSYGLNTEAFF.

J is TRBJ1-2 and V is TRBV10-2, with 9 bases that match TRBD1. The CDR3 contains 15 residues. The germline V gene encodes CDR1 WSHSY and CDR2 SAAADI. Trimming at V came to 5 bases and at J to 2 bases, leaving 6 bases not matched to a gene. CDR3 bases: TGCGCCAGCAGTTCCGGGACAGGGAGAAACTATGGCTACACCTTC. Translation: CASSSGTGRNYGYTF.

The V call is TRBV9, the J call TRBJ2-1, with TRBD2 matching over 15 bases. Germline values: CDR1 SGDLS, CDR2 YYNGEE. After removal of 3 bases from V and 6 bases from J, the junction contained 1 base not matched to a gene. The CDR3 sequence is 15 residues long. The CDR3 DNA sequence: TGTGCCAGCAGCGGGACTAGCGGGGGGGTCAATGAGCAGTTCTTC. This sequence encodes CASSGTSGGVNEQFF.

About this clone: Sequence at one end of the junction differs from germline and may be a read error. The chain combines TRBV2 with TRBJ1-4; D is unresolved. The CDR3 runs 16 residues. Germline assignment: CDR1 SNHLY and CDR2 FYNNEI. CDR3 DNA: TGTGCCAGCAGTCTAGGACGGGTAACAACTAGTGAAAAACTGTTTTTT. Translating gives CASSLGRVTTSEKLFF. Based on the CDR3 plus reference TRBV2 and TRBJ1-4, the full variable domain is EPEVTQTPSHQVTQMGQEVILRCVPISNHLYFYWYRQILGQKVEFLVSFYNNEISEKSEIFDDQFSVERPDGSNFTLKIRSTKLEDSAMYFCASSLGRVTTSEKLFFGSGTQLSVL.

The chain employs TRBV5-4 and TRBJ1-2; weak D call: TRBD1 (5 bases). The germline V gene encodes CDR1 SGHNT and CDR2 YYREEE (reference sequence). Trimming shortened V by 9 bases and J by 3 bases, and 18 bases separated the two germline ends. This CDR3 spans 14 amino acids. The CDR3 region is CATNPGNSYYGYTF. CDR3 DNA: TGTGCCACTAACCCAGGGAATTCGTACTATGGCTACACCTTC.

The V gene is TRBV5-6, the J gene TRBJ1-2, with 9 bases fitting TRBD1. Germline CDR1 is SGHDT and CDR2 is YYEEEE. V was pared by 0 bases and J by 8 bases, with 8 bases of the junction left unmatched. This CDR3 comprises 15 residues. This CDR3 is CASSLGVQGALGYTF. DNA of the CDR3: TGTGCCAGCAGCTTGGGTGTACAGGGGGCATTGGGCTACACCTTC.

This clone turned up a few times. The chain employs TRBV2 and TRBJ1-1; D ambiguous. Germline lookup yields CDR1 SNHLY and CDR2 FYNNEI. The CDR3 totals 14 residues. With 2 bases removed from V and 3 bases from J, the gap between germline ends came to 10 bases. The CDR3 nucleotides read TGTGCCAGCAGTGAACCCAGCGGGGACACTGAAGCTTTCTTT. It encodes CASSEPSGDTEAFF.

The chain has TRBV5-1 and TRBJ1-6, with D perhaps TRBD1 (6 bases). Germline V gene sequence: CDR1 SGHRS, CDR2 YFSETQ. The CDR3 runs 16 residues. V lost 4 bases to trimming and J lost 3 bases, with 14 bases between them. The CDR3, as DNA: TGCGCCAGCAGCCCACAGGGTATTAGCTATAATTCACCCCTCCACTTT. This translates into CASSPQGISYNSPLHF.

This clone was counted a few times. CDR3 sequence: CASSDRRRRGEAFF. As DNA, the CDR3 is TGTGCCAGTAGCGACCGCCGCCGCAGGGGAGAAGCTTTCTTT. V and J are TRBV19 and TRBJ1-1; D is perhaps TRBD1 (6 bases). V lost 6 bases, J lost 8 bases, and 19 bases lay in between. The germline CDR1 and CDR2 sequences are LNHDA and SQIVND (reference sequence). This CDR3 spans 14 amino acids. The whole variable domain, filled in from reference TRBV19 and TRBJ1-1, reads DGGITQSPKYLFRKEGQNVTLSCEQNLNHDAMYWYRQDPGQGLRLIYYSQIVNDFQKGDIAEGYSVSREKKESFPLTVTSAQKNPTAFYLCASSDRRRRGEAFFGQGTRLTVV.

The V and J genes are TRBV9 and TRBJ1-2, with D possibly TRBD1 on 6 matching bases. CDR1 and CDR2 from the germline V gene are SGDLS and YYNGEE. The CDR3 is 13 amino acids. Trimming left V 2 bases short and J 7 bases short, with 12 bases between. This CDR3 is CASSVGGGSGYTF. The CDR3, as DNA: TGTGCCAGCAGCGTTGGGGGCGGAAGTGGCTACACCTTC.

The chain links TRBV9 to TRBJ2-2; D remains unclear. With 3 bases removed from V and 2 bases from J, the gap between germline ends came to 8 bases. The CDR3 totals 14 residues. Germline-derived CDR1 and CDR2 are SGDLS and YYNGEE. This chain's CDR3 is CASSARGNTGELFF. The DNA for the CDR3 is TGTGCCAGCAGCGCGCGCGGAAACACCGGGGAGCTGTTTTTT.

The rearrangement uses TRBV2 and TRBJ1-1, with TRBD1 as a possible D gene (5 bases). Deletions cut 8 bases from V and 4 bases from J, with 14 bases between. Germline assignment: CDR1 SNHLY and CDR2 FYNNEI. The CDR3 is 13 residues long. The CDR3 loop is CASSRGGGTEAFF. For the CDR3, the DNA is TGTGCCAGCTCCCGGGGGGGTGGCACTGAAGCTTTCTTT.

This chain connects TRBV5-8 to TRBJ2-7, with D possibly TRBD1 on 5 matching bases. The CDR3 runs to 15 residues. Between the trimmed V and J ends, which lost 3 bases and 0 bases, there was a span of 13 bases. Germline V gene sequence: CDR1 SGHTS, CDR2 YDEGEE. CDR3 DNA: TGTGCCAGCAGCTCAAGTTGGGGCAGCTCCTACGAGCAGTACTTC. As protein: CASSSSWGSSYEQYF.

The V call is TRBV7-9, the J call TRBJ2-7; 11 positions match TRBD2. The length of the CDR3 is 16 residues. Germline loops: CDR1 SEHNR, CDR2 FQNEAQ (reference sequence). Trimming at V came to 5 bases and at J to 3 bases, leaving 9 bases not matched to a gene. Here the CDR3 DNA reads TGTGCCAGCAGCCAAACGGGACTAGCGGACATCTACGAGCAGTACTTC. Its translation: CASSQTGLADIYEQYF.